Listed below are T cell receptor beta chains from one sample, sequenced in a study of blood T cell repertoires in COVID-19. Produced via immunoSEQ multiplex PCR; TCRdb's table is partial and in-frame only. The sample carries approximately 160,000 clones, roughly 87% recorded once. The sequenced sample was PBMCs or T cells enriched from blood (not recorded which). The receptors derive from a woman in her fifties or sixties who had recovered from COVID-19. Each CDR3 is given with its conserved first and last residue. The D gene is left open where the match is weak. A clone size is listed for some rows: how often the clone was seen (once, few, many), or a class if it is expanded.

v_gene	d_gene	j_gene	abundance	CDR3aa	CDR3nt
TRBV2	NA	TRBJ1-4	NA	CASGETTNEKLFF	TGTGCCAGTGGGGAGACAACTAATGAAAAACTGTTTTTT
TRBV15	TRBD1	TRBJ1-1	NA	CATSRDGRGLEAFF	TGTGCCACCAGCAGAGACGGCAGGGGGCTTGAAGCTTTCTTT
TRBV19	NA	TRBJ1-3	NA	CASSIGRGNFILGNTIYF	TGTGCCAGTAGTATCGGCAGGGGAAATTTCATATTAGGAAACACCATATATTTT
TRBV6-1	NA	TRBJ2-3	NA	CASSEFVGEGPDTQYF	TGTGCCAGCAGTGAATTTGTGGGAGAGGGTCCGGATACGCAGTATTTT
TRBV7-9	NA	TRBJ2-7	NA	CASSLSPGYEQYF	TGTGCCAGCAGCTTATCACCAGGCTACGAGCAGTACTTC
TRBV6-5	NA	TRBJ1-1	NA	CASSVVGEAEAFF	TGTGCCAGCAGCGTAGTCGGGGAGGCTGAAGCTTTCTTT
TRBV3-1/TRBV3-2	TRBD1	TRBJ2-3	NA	CASSPRTGGDNTDTQYF	TGTGCCAGCAGCCCCAGGACAGGGGGGGACAACACAGATACGCAGTATTTT
TRBV2	NA	TRBJ1-5	NA	CASSEREFNQPQHF	TGTGCCAGCAGTGAAAGAGAATTCAATCAGCCCCAGCATTTT
TRBV2	NA	TRBJ2-1	NA	CASSDGLGLSYNEQFF	TGTGCCAGCAGCGACGGACTTGGACTATCCTACAATGAGCAGTTCTTC
TRBV2	TRBD1	TRBJ1-5	NA	CASSWTGEQPQHF	TGTGCCAGCAGTTGGACAGGGGAACAGCCCCAGCATTTT
TRBV7-8	NA	TRBJ2-7	few	CASETDYSLEQYF	TGTGCCAGCGAGACCGACTACAGCCTCGAGCAGTACTTC
TRBV5-4	NA	TRBJ2-1	NA	CASSPPPVGAHNEQFF	TGTGCCAGCAGCCCCCCCCCGGTGGGAGCACACAATGAGCAGTTCTTC
TRBV28	TRBD1	TRBJ1-3	few	CASSLSGTAGNTIYF	TGTGCCAGCAGTTTATCGGGGACAGCGGGAAACACCATATATTTT
TRBV11-2	NA	TRBJ2-4	NA	CASSFVRRYLAKNIQYF	TGTGCCAGCAGCTTTGTGAGGAGGTACCTAGCCAAAAACATTCAGTACTTC
TRBV6-1	NA	TRBJ1-1	NA	CASSEVANTEAFF	TGTGCCAGCAGTGAGGTAGCGAACACTGAAGCTTTCTTT
TRBV7-2	TRBD1	TRBJ1-2	NA	CASSLERTGGDYGYTF	TGTGCCAGCAGCTTAGAGCGGACAGGGGGCGACTATGGCTACACCTTC
TRBV29-1	NA	TRBJ2-4	NA	CSVEAPGNIQYF	TGCAGCGTTGAAGCCCCAGGGAACATTCAGTACTTC